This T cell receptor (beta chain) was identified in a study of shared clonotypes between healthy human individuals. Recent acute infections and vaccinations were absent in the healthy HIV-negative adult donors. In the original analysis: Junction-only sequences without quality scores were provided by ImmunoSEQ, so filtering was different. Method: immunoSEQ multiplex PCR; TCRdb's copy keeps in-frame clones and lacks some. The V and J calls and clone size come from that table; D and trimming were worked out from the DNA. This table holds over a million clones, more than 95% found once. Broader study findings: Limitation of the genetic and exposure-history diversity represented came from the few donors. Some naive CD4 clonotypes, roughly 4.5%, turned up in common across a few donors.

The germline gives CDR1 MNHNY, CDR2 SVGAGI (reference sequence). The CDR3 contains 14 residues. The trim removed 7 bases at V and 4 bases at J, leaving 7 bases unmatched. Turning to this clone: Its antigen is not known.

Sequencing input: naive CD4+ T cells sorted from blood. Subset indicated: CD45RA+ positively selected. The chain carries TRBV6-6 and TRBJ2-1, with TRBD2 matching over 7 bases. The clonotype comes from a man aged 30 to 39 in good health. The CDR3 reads CASTLAAAYNEQFF. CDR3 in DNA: TGTGCCAGCACTCTAGCGGCCGCTTACAATGAGCAGTTCTTC.